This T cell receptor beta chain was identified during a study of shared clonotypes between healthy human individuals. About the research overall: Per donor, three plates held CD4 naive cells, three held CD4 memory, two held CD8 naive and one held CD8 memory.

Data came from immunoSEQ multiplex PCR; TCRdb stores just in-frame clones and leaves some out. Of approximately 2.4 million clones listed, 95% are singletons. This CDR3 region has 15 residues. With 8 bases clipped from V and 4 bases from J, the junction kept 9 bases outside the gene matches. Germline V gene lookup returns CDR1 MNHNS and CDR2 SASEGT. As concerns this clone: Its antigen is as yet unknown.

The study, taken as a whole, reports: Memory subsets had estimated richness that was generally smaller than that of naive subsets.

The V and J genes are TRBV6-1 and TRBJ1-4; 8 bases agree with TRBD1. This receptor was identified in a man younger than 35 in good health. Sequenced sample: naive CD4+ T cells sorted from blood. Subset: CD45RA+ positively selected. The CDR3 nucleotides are TGTGCCAGCTCCGGACAGGGATTGGGTAATGAAAAACTGTTTTTT. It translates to CASSGQGLGNEKLFF.